Each of the 5 T cell receptor beta chains below was sequenced from the same sample in a study of long-term antiretroviral therapy in people with HIV. Researchers ran immunoSEQ v3.0 at survey level. Clones were read by immunoSEQ multiplex PCR, and TCRdb kept only the in-frame ones, dropping some. The sample has about 16,000 clones; approximately 87% are singletons. The specimen comprised unsorted PBMCs, sampled 0.7 years before starting antiretroviral therapy. These receptors were taken from a man aged 50-60 years with HIV.

The chain employs TRBV5-1 and TRBJ1-4, with unresolved D. This CDR3 region has 15 residues. Germline CDR1 is SGHRS and CDR2 is YFSETQ. With 0 bases removed from V and 8 bases from J, the gap between germline ends came to 14 bases. CDR3 sequence reads: CASSLVGKGREKLFF. The DNA for the CDR3 is TGCGCCAGCAGCTTGGTGGGGAAGGGTAGGGAAAAACTGTTTTTT. The entire variable domain, with the rest obtained from reference TRBV5-1 and TRBJ1-4, is as follows: KAGVTQTPRYLIKTRGQQVTLSCSPISGHRSVSWYQQTPGQGLQFLFEYFSETQRNKGNFPGRFSGRQFSNSRSEMNVSTLELGDSALYLCASSLVGKGREKLFFGSGTQLSVL.

This chain links TRBV27 with TRBJ1-2; maybe TRBD1 (5 bases). V dropped 5 bases and J dropped 2 bases, with 9 bases sitting between them. The CDR3 extends over 13 amino acids. Looked up from germline, CDR1 is MNHEY and CDR2 is SMNVEV (reference sequence). Here the CDR3 DNA reads TGTGCCAGCAGTCCGACAGCGAACTATGGCTACACCTTC. Translation gives CASSPTANYGYTF.

The V gene is TRBV2, the J gene TRBJ1-1, with TRBD1 matching over 7 bases. Looked up from germline, CDR1 is SNHLY and CDR2 is FYNNEI. V gave up 5 bases and J gave up 4 bases; unmatched junction bases: 4. This CDR3 region has 13 residues. The CDR3 coding sequence is TGTGCCAGCAGTACTGACAGGGTCACTGAAGCTTTCTTT. It codes for CASSTDRVTEAFF.

The chain uses TRBV6-4 and TRBJ2-3; no clear D gene. The V end lost 8 bases, the J end lost 0 bases, and 3 bases lay between the germline ends. In germline, CDR1 is MRHNA, CDR2 SNTAGT. The CDR3 extends over 11 amino acids. The DNA of the CDR3 is TGTGCCAGCTATAGCACAGATACGCAGTATTTT. Translation: CASYSTDTQYF.

The V call is TRBV28, the J call TRBJ1-5, with D maybe TRBD1 (6 bases). The germline gives CDR1 MDHEN, CDR2 SYDVKM. The germline V and J ends were trimmed by 6 bases and 2 bases, with 14 bases remaining between them. CDR3 length: 15 amino acids. DNA of the CDR3: TGTGCCAGCAGCCGCGGGGGCACGGGCAATCAGCCCCAGCATTTT. It is translated as CASSRGGTGNQPQHF.